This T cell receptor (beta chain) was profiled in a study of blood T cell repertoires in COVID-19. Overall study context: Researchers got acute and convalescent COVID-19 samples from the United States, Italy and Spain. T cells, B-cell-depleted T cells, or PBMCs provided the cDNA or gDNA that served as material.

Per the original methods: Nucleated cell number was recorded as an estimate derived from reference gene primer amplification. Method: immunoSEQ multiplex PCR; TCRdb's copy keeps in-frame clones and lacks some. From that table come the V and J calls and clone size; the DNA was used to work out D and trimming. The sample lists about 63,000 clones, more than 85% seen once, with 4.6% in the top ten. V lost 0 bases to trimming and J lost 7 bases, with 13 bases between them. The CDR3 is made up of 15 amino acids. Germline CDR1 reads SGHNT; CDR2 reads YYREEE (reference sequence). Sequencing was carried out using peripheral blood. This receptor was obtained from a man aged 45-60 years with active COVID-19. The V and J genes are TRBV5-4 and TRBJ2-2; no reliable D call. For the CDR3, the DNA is TGTGCCAGCAGCTTGGCCCGGGTGCAAGGCGGGGAGCTGTTTTTT. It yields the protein CASSLARVQGGELFF.